Following are 17 T cell receptor beta chains from one sample sequenced in a study of human thymus T cells. The thymus tissue came from resections taken during corrective heart surgery. Clones were read by immunoSEQ multiplex PCR, and TCRdb kept only the in-frame ones, dropping some. The sample records some 72,000 clones, 90% to 98% being singletons. Sequenced input: thymus tissue. The receptors here all came from a boy under two years old with a congenital heart defect but otherwise immunologically healthy.

V usage is TRBV2 and J usage is TRBJ2-1, with TRBD1 identical over 9 bases. This CDR3 contains 22 residues. With V trimmed by 5 bases and J by 4 bases, 27 bases remained unmatched. Germline values: CDR1 SNHLY, CDR2 FYNNEI. The CDR3 region is CASSPNHRSQSSGTGFYNEQFF. CDR3 sequence (DNA): TGTGCCAGCAGTCCGAACCACCGATCCCAGAGCTCCGGGACAGGGTTTTACAATGAGCAGTTCTTC. Variable domain in full (rest from reference TRBV2 and TRBJ2-1): EPEVTQTPSHQVTQMGQEVILRCVPISNHLYFYWYRQILGQKVEFLVSFYNNEISEKSEIFDDQFSVERPDGSNFTLKIRSTKLEDSAMYFCASSPNHRSQSSGTGFYNEQFFGPGTRLTVL.

This sequence joins TRBV5-6 and TRBJ2-5, with 8 bases matching TRBD1. Per germline, CDR1 SGHDT and CDR2 YYEEEE. This CDR3 region has 15 residues. V gave up 4 bases and J gave up 5 bases; unmatched junction bases: 10. This CDR3 reads CASSPYRGIEETQYF. CDR3 DNA sequence: TGTGCCAGCAGCCCCTACAGGGGGATTGAGGAGACCCAGTACTTC.

The J gene is TRBJ2-1, the V gene TRBV4-3; 8 bases are a match to TRBD2. CDR3 length equals 19 residues. After removal of 1 base from V and 3 bases from J, the junction contained 14 bases not matched to a gene. The V gene's germline CDR1 is LGHNA and CDR2 YSLEER. The CDR3 coding sequence is TGCGCCAGCAGCCAAGGGCCCCTGGGTGGGAGCGGGGGCTACAATGAGCAGTTCTTC. Its protein product is CASSQGPLGGSGGYNEQFF.

The V and J genes are TRBV10-3 and TRBJ2-3, with 11 bases that match TRBD2. This CDR3 has 18 amino acids. The V gene's germline CDR1 is ENHRY and CDR2 SYGVKD. V dropped 0 bases and J dropped 2; count of bases not matched to a gene: 7. The CDR3 spells CAISESGTSGRFTDTQYF. The CDR3 bases are TGTGCCATCAGTGAGTCAGGGACTAGCGGTCGTTTCACAGATACGCAGTATTTT.

There are a few counts of this clone. The V gene is TRBV19, the J gene TRBJ1-5; D may be TRBD1 (6 bases). CDR3 length: 15 residues. Trimming removed 9 bases at V and 7 bases at J, with 22 bases between. The germline V gene has CDR1 LNHDA and CDR2 SQIVND (reference sequence). For the CDR3, the DNA is TGTGCCAGCGGTCCCCCAACAGGGACTTGCCAGCCCCAGCATTTT. Translating it yields CASGPPTGTCQPQHF.

Written as DNA, the CDR3 is TGCGCCAGCAGCTTGGAGATGGGACCGGGGACAGGGTACGATGAAGCTTTCTTT. This gives the protein CASSLEMGPGTGYDEAFF. V and J are TRBV5-1 and TRBJ1-1; 9 bases are a match to TRBD1. CDR3 size: 18 residues. Trimming took 0 bases from V and 7 from J; bases not matched to a gene: 16. Germline V gene lookup returns CDR1 SGHRS and CDR2 YFSETQ.

The chain has TRBV10-1 and TRBJ2-1, with 9 bases aligning to TRBD2. The CDR3 is 15 amino acids. The germline gives CDR1 WNHNN, CDR2 SYGVQD (reference sequence). V was clipped by 11 bases and J by 5 bases; unmatched bases: 13. CDR3 sequence: CAGREGPWSHNEQFF. The CDR3 nucleotides read TGCGCCGGGCGGGAGGGCCCGTGGAGCCACAATGAGCAGTTCTTC.

The rearrangement uses TRBV7-2 and TRBJ2-7; the D is unclear. CDR3 length equals 15 residues. Germline CDR1 SGHTA, CDR2 FQGNSA. Trimming shortened V by 5 bases and J by 0 bases, and 14 bases separated the two germline ends. Here the CDR3 DNA reads TGTGCCAGCAGCCCGTGGGTCCGCCCCTCCTACGAGCAGTACTTC. Its translation: CASSPWVRPSYEQYF.

This clone appeared once. The gene calls are TRBV28 and TRBJ2-1; D may be TRBD1 (6 bases). CDR1 is MDHEN and CDR2 is SYDVKM in the germline V gene. The V end was cut by 5 bases, the J end by 4 bases, with 21 bases between. The CDR3 spans 17 residues. The DNA of the CDR3 is TGTGCCAGCAGTATGGGCCTAACAGGGAAACAATACAATGAGCAGTTCTTC. It translates to CASSMGLTGKQYNEQFF.

Here the CDR3 reads CASSASGDYGYTF. The DNA of the CDR3 is TGTGCCAGCAGCGCATCAGGTGACTATGGCTACACCTTC. The chain recombines TRBV9 with TRBJ1-2; D is uncertain. This CDR3 is built from 13 residues. V shed 3 bases and J shed 3 bases, with 9 bases lying between them. Germline V lookup: CDR1 SGDLS, CDR2 YYNGEE.

V and J are TRBV11-3 and TRBJ2-7; D unclear. The CDR3 contains 13 residues. The germline V gene encodes CDR1 SGHNT and CDR2 YENEEA. V dropped 0 bases and J dropped 4 bases, with 7 bases sitting between them. Here the CDR3 DNA reads TGTGCCAGCAGCTTAGACGCTCGATACGAGCAGTACTTC. This sequence encodes CASSLDARYEQYF.

The rearrangement joins TRBV6-5 to TRBJ1-1; D is unresolved. V lost 6 bases to trimming and J lost 6 bases, with 14 bases between them. CDR1 and CDR2 (germline): MNHEY, SVGAGI. This CDR3 region has 13 residues. The CDR3 loop is CASRHKGVAEAFF. The CDR3 nucleotides read TGTGCCAGCAGACACAAGGGAGTCGCTGAAGCTTTCTTT.

The rearrangement uses TRBV7-9 and TRBJ2-5; D call uncertain. CDR3 length equals 14 residues. Trimming took 1 base from V and 5 from J, leaving 11 bases between them. Germline V gives CDR1 SEHNR, CDR2 FQNEAQ (reference sequence). The CDR3 bases are TGTGCCAGCAGCTTAGAAAGGAGCCGGGAGACCCAGTACTTC. Residues: CASSLERSRETQYF.

The chain uses TRBV4-3 and TRBJ2-6; 9 bases line up with TRBD1. Germline CDR1 is LGHNA and CDR2 is YSLEER. This CDR3 comprises 19 residues. Trimming took 0 bases from V and 1 from J; bases not matched to a gene: 7. CDR3 residues: CASSQDSGQGLSGANVLTF. Written as DNA, the CDR3 is TGCGCCAGCAGCCAAGATTCGGGACAGGGCCTATCTGGGGCCAACGTCCTGACTTTC.

The chain has TRBV6-5 and TRBJ2-1; TRBD2 matches 9 bases. V lost 4 bases and J lost 7; bases outside the gene matches: 11. The CDR3 covers 16 residues. The V gene's germline CDR1 is MNHEY and CDR2 SVGAGI. The CDR3 spells CASSSPMLAGRNEQFF. Written as DNA, the CDR3 is TGTGCCAGCAGTTCCCCCATGCTAGCGGGGAGAAATGAGCAGTTCTTC.

The rearrangement joins TRBV19 to TRBJ2-3, with TRBD2 matching over 9 bases. After removal of 2 bases from V and 4 bases from J, the junction contained 10 bases not matched to a gene. This CDR3 spans 17 amino acids. CDR1 LNHDA and CDR2 SQIVND come from the germline V gene (reference sequence). The CDR3, as DNA: TGTGCCAGTAGTATAAGGGCTAGCGGGATGCCCCCAGATACGCAGTATTTT. Amino acids: CASSIRASGMPPDTQYF.

The chain has TRBV6-6 and TRBJ1-4; D might be TRBD1 (6 bases). V shed 6 bases and J shed 7 bases, with 18 bases lying between them. The germline V gene encodes CDR1 MNHNY and CDR2 SVGAGI (reference sequence). This CDR3 contains 15 residues. The CDR3 protein is CASSDRDTFREKLFF. The CDR3 DNA reads TGTGCCAGCAGCGACCGGGACACATTTCGTGAAAAACTGTTTTTT.